The 7 T cell receptor beta chains reported below all come from one sample, sequenced in a study of shared clonotypes between healthy human individuals. Libraries were prepared by immunoSEQ multiplex PCR; TCRdb keeps only in-frame clonotypes and omits some of them. The sample consists of 650,000 to 800,000 clones, around 77% of them appearing once. Sequenced sample: memory CD4+ T cells sorted from blood. Subset meaning: CD45RA-negative fraction. These receptor sequences come from a woman between 25 and 40 years old in good health.

The rearrangement joins TRBV11-1 to TRBJ2-1, with D perhaps matching TRBD2 (5 bases). Germline-derived CDR1 and CDR2 are SGHAT and FQDESV (reference sequence). This CDR3 comprises 15 residues. V dropped 1 base and J dropped 5 bases, with 12 bases sitting between them. CDR3 in amino acids: CASSLEGSANNEQFF. The CDR3 DNA sequence: TGTGCCAGCAGCTTAGAGGGTAGCGCTAACAATGAGCAGTTCTTC.

This chain uses TRBV10-3 with TRBJ2-5; perhaps TRBD2 as D (5 bases). The DNA end is a closer match to TRBJ2-7, so the J assignment may be wrong. The CDR3 has 12 amino acids. The germline V gene encodes CDR1 ENHRY and CDR2 SYGVKD. The CDR3 loop reads CAISDYGSEQYF. Written as DNA, the CDR3 is TGTGCCATCAGCGACTATGGGAGCGAGCAGTACTTC.

This clone was counted once. V is TRBV11-2 and J is TRBJ2-4, with D maybe TRBD1 (6 bases). The CDR3 is 15 amino acids. V lost 7 bases and J 7 bases, leaving 20 bases between the germline ends. Per germline, CDR1 SGHAT and CDR2 FQNNGV. The DNA of the CDR3 is TGTGCCAGCACCCCCCACCCAGGGGCCAGGAACATTCAGTACTTC. This sequence encodes CASTPHPGARNIQYF.

This clone has a count of ten or more. This rearrangement joins TRBV2 to TRBJ2-1; 12 nucleotides align to TRBD2. J gave up 5 bases and V 6 bases, and 5 bases lay outside the gene matches. Germline V gives CDR1 SNHLY, CDR2 FYNNEI. The CDR3 contains 15 residues. The CDR3 DNA sequence: TGTGCCAGCAGGGGCCTAGCGGGAGGGCACAATGAGCAGTTCTTC. Its protein is CASRGLAGGHNEQFF. Full variable domain (missing parts from reference TRBV2 and TRBJ2-1): EPEVTQTPSHQVTQMGQEVILRCVPISNHLYFYWYRQILGQKVEFLVSFYNNEISEKSEIFDDQFSVERPDGSNFTLKIRSTKLEDSAMYFCASRGLAGGHNEQFFGPGTRLTVL.

The chain couples TRBV19 to TRBJ2-1; no definite D call. The ends were cut back, 3 bases at V and 8 bases at J, with 8 bases in the middle. The CDR3 spans 12 residues. CDR1 is LNHDA and CDR2 is SQIVND in the germline V gene (reference sequence). CDR3: CASSIYNDEQFF. The CDR3 DNA reads TGTGCCAGTAGTATTTATAATGATGAGCAGTTCTTC.

This sequence joins TRBV29-1 and TRBJ2-1, with D perhaps matching TRBD1 (5 bases). Germline CDR1 and CDR2: SQVTM and ANQGSEA. V dropped 3 bases and J dropped 8 bases, with 11 bases sitting between them. This CDR3 is 12 amino acids long. The CDR3 bases are TGCAGCGTTGAGTCACAGGTAGATGAGCAGTTCTTC. Protein sequence: CSVESQVDEQFF.

This clone showed up just once. A much larger clonotype is one base distant, so this may be a read error. Other DNA sequences of this sample code for an identical CDR3. J is TRBJ2-3 and V is TRBV7-3; D assignment may be TRBD1 or TRBD2 (5 bases each). The length of the CDR3 is 13 residues. Trimming took 2 bases from V and 3 from J, leaving 6 bases between them. From germline, CDR1 is SGHTA and CDR2 FQGTGA. CDR3 sequence: CASSLEGTDTQYF. CDR3 DNA: TGTGCCAGCAGCTTAGAGGGGACAGATACGCAGTATTTT.